The next 15 T cell receptor beta chains were all read from a single sample in a study of siplizumab effects on memory and regulatory T cells. Libraries were prepared by immunoSEQ multiplex PCR; TCRdb keeps only in-frame clonotypes and omits some of them. Of 80,000 to 130,000 clones detected, 75% to 95% appear once; the ten largest clones hold roughly 2.6%. The sample consisted of CD4+ T cells sorted from blood. Receptors were obtained from a human donor in good health. Some clones in this sample may be carry-over from other donors' samples.

The rearrangement joins TRBV7-8 to TRBJ2-2; D perhaps matches TRBD1 (5 bases). Trimming removed 0 bases at V and 6 bases at J, with 8 bases between. The CDR3 is 14 residues long. From germline, CDR1 is SGHVS and CDR2 FQNEAQ. The CDR3 loop reads CASSLAGAPGELFF. In DNA form, the CDR3 reads TGTGCCAGCAGCTTAGCAGGGGCCCCCGGGGAGCTGTTTTTT.

V and J are TRBV5-4 and TRBJ2-1, with a tentative D call TRBD2 (6 bases). Trimming removed 4 bases at V and 3 bases at J, with 11 bases between. The CDR3 totals 14 residues. The germline gives CDR1 SGHNT, CDR2 YYREEE (reference sequence). The CDR3 sequence is CASSPPGGYNEQFF. Written as DNA, the CDR3 is TGTGCCAGCAGCCCCCCCGGGGGCTACAATGAGCAGTTCTTC.

The table lists this clone with a few counts. The chain links TRBV5-5 to TRBJ2-2, with D uncertain. Germline CDR1 and CDR2: SGHKS and YYEKEE (reference sequence). Trimming stripped 0 bases from V and 13 bases from J, with 25 bases between. The CDR3 runs 17 residues. The CDR3 region is CASSLDGQMNTGYGLFF. The CDR3 DNA is TGTGCCAGCAGCTTGGACGGGCAGATGAACACCGGTTATGGGCTGTTTTTT.

Regarding this clone: An end of the junction does not agree with germline; a read error may underlie this. CDR3 in DNA: TGTGCCAGCAGTGCCTTCGGACAGGGGAAAGACAACTTC. Its translation: CASSAFGQGKDNF. V is TRBV6-1 and J is TRBJ2-7; 9 bases agree with TRBD1. This CDR3 comprises 13 residues. In germline, CDR1 is MNHNS, CDR2 SASEGT.

The chain employs TRBV6-1 and TRBJ1-1, with TRBD1 identical over 8 bases. The CDR3 loop spans 15 amino acids. The germline V gene encodes CDR1 MNHNS and CDR2 SASEGT. With V trimmed by 6 bases and J by 0 bases, 6 bases remained unmatched. CDR3 protein: CASRAGTGLNTEAFF. The CDR3 region has the DNA TGTGCCAGCAGGGCCGGGACAGGATTGAACACTGAAGCTTTCTTT.

This chain connects TRBV6-6 to TRBJ2-5; TRBD1 aligns across 8 bases. The germline V gene has CDR1 MNHNY and CDR2 SVGAGI (reference sequence). The CDR3 runs to 14 residues. V gave up 5 bases and J gave up 4 bases; unmatched junction bases: 6. The CDR3 protein is CASSLDRDPETQYF. CDR3 in DNA: TGTGCCAGCAGTCTGGACAGGGACCCAGAGACCCAGTACTTC.

This chain uses TRBV18 with TRBJ2-7; 9 nucleotides agree with TRBD2. V gave up 5 bases and J gave up 2 bases; unmatched junction bases: 7. The CDR3 is made up of 15 amino acids. Germline V lookup: CDR1 KGHSH, CDR2 LQKENI. The chain's CDR3 is CASSRLAESAYEQYF. DNA for the CDR3: TGTGCCAGCTCAAGACTAGCGGAGTCCGCCTACGAGCAGTACTTC.

The chain recombines TRBV7-9 with TRBJ1-1; 8 nucleotides align to TRBD1. The CDR3 consists of 15 residues. Germline CDR1 and CDR2: SEHNR and FQNEAQ (reference sequence). V lost 5 bases to trimming and J lost 1 base; unmatched junction nucleotides: 6. The CDR3: CASSASGTGNTEAFF. CDR3 DNA sequence: TGTGCCAGCAGCGCATCCGGGACAGGGAACACTGAAGCTTTCTTT.

The chain uses TRBV7-8 and TRBJ1-2; D may be TRBD1 (5 bases). Germline-derived CDR1 and CDR2 are SGHVS and FQNEAQ. Deletions cut 5 bases from V and 2 bases from J, with 12 bases between. The length of the CDR3 is 14 residues. In DNA form, the CDR3 reads TGTGCCAGCAGCCCCAGGGTATTCAACTATGGCTACACCTTC. Residues: CASSPRVFNYGYTF. Full variable domain (outside the CDR3, taken from reference TRBV7-8 and TRBJ1-2): GAGVSQSPRYKVAKRGQDVALRCDPISGHVSLFWYQQALGQGPEFLTYFQNEAQLDKSGLPSDRFFAERPEGSVSTLKIQRTQQEDSAVYLCASSPRVFNYGYTFGSGTRLTVV.

The V gene is TRBV2, the J gene TRBJ1-4, with D perhaps TRBD1 (5 bases). Germline V lookup: CDR1 SNHLY, CDR2 FYNNEI. V gave up 5 bases and J gave up 3 bases, with 13 bases separating them. This CDR3 contains 15 residues. The CDR3 sequence: CASSIDRIANEKLFF. DNA of the CDR3: TGTGCCAGCAGTATTGACAGAATAGCTAATGAAAAACTGTTTTTT.

This clone was seen only a few times. The gene calls are TRBV5-6 and TRBJ1-5; 12 nucleotides agree with TRBD1. V lost 1 base, J lost 2 bases, and 10 bases stayed unmatched. There are 19 residues in the CDR3. Germline V CDR1 and CDR2: SGHDT, YYEEEE. The CDR3 protein is CASSLSKPGTGGRNQPQHF. The DNA for the CDR3 is TGTGCCAGCAGCTTGTCTAAACCCGGGACAGGGGGCCGCAATCAGCCCCAGCATTTT.

This chain uses TRBV5-8 with TRBJ1-2; no firm D call. Trimming pared 1 base from V and 2 bases from J, leaving 12 bases between. CDR3 length: 15 amino acids. Germline CDR1 reads SGHTS; CDR2 reads YDEGEE. CDR3 sequence: CASSLSTFPNYGYTF. DNA of the CDR3: TGTGCCAGCAGCTTGTCTACATTTCCCAACTATGGCTACACCTTC.

The chain is built from TRBV4-2 and TRBJ1-1; no definite D call. V was trimmed by 0 bases and J by 0 bases, leaving 5 bases between them. CDR1 is LGHNA, CDR2 YNFKEQ, per germline. The CDR3 is made up of 14 amino acids. CDR3 bases: TGTGCCAGCAGCCAAGATCCGCTGAACACTGAAGCTTTCTTT. This gives the protein CASSQDPLNTEAFF.

CDR3 sequence (DNA): TGCGCCAGCAGTGATTCCCCGGGCGTGCGGGAGAATCACGAGCAGTACTTC. Amino acids: CASSDSPGVRENHEQYF. The gene calls are TRBV10-1 and TRBJ2-7; 7 bases align to TRBD2. Unmatched junction bases numbered 16, after V lost 3 bases and J lost 5 bases. Germline-derived CDR1 and CDR2 are WNHNN and SYGVQD (reference sequence). The CDR3 totals 17 residues.

In this sample, this clone turned up once. The chain combines TRBV18 with TRBJ1-3; D is undetermined. Germline V lookup: CDR1 KGHSH, CDR2 LQKENI. V was shortened by 3 bases and J by 1 base, with 10 bases between the two germline ends. The CDR3 consists of 15 residues. Here the CDR3 DNA reads TGTGCCAGCTCACCGGCTTTGGCGTCTGGAAACACCATATATTTT. Its translation: CASSPALASGNTIYF.